Listed below are T cell receptor beta chains from one sample, sequenced in a study of blood T cell repertoires in COVID-19. Profiled with immunoSEQ multiplex PCR; TCRdb holds only in-frame clones, not every one. The repertoire includes about 68,000 clones, 75% to 90% of them detected once, and roughly 8.2% sits in the top ten. The specimen sequenced was peripheral blood. All receptors derive from a man aged 50 or older with active COVID-19. Each CDR3 is given without its conserved first and last residue. A D gene is named only where the DNA matches it firmly.

v_call: TRBV9
d_call: TRBD1
cdr3_aa: ASSVAGQGTGNTIY

v_call: TRBV4-3
d_call: .
cdr3_aa: ASSQGYSIDYEQY

v_call: TRBV27
d_call: TRBD2
cdr3_aa: ASSYTGGAPYEQY

v_call: TRBV3-1/TRBV3-2
d_call: .
cdr3_aa: ASAGTGSYNEQF

v_call: TRBV2
d_call: TRBD2
cdr3_aa: ASSLAGASYEQY

v_call: TRBV6-5
d_call: .
cdr3_aa: ASNRHPTGELF

v_call: TRBV7-9
d_call: TRBD2
cdr3_aa: ASRLLAGIGEQF

v_call: TRBV3-1/TRBV3-2
d_call: .
cdr3_aa: ASSQDPDSIYGYT

v_call: TRBV7-2
d_call: .
cdr3_aa: ASSLRGTNSNQPQH

v_call: TRBV28
d_call: .
cdr3_aa: ASRTKGWTGYGYT

v_call: TRBV3-1/TRBV3-2
d_call: TRBD1
cdr3_aa: ASSRQGAMNTEAF

v_call: TRBV5-1
d_call: TRBD2
cdr3_aa: ASSPSTSGGPTDTQY

v_call: TRBV5-4
d_call: TRBD2
cdr3_aa: ASSLVRGGKKNIQY

v_call: TRBV4-3
d_call: .
cdr3_aa: ASSHGQDIIGETQY

v_call: TRBV27
d_call: .
cdr3_aa: ASTLRGGGF

v_call: TRBV30
d_call: .
cdr3_aa: AWSVAGVIYGYT

v_call: TRBV13
d_call: TRBD1
cdr3_aa: ASSLGSQGAYNEQF

v_call: TRBV5-1
d_call: .
cdr3_aa: ASSPGPTGTLH

v_call: TRBV28
d_call: .
cdr3_aa: ASSPGSSGNTIY

v_call: TRBV6-1
d_call: TRBD1
cdr3_aa: ASTRDRGYEQY

v_call: TRBV18
d_call: TRBD1
cdr3_aa: ASSPRGQDTDTQY

v_call: TRBV15
d_call: TRBD1
cdr3_aa: ATSRGTGHTDTQY

v_call: TRBV7-9
d_call: TRBD1
cdr3_aa: ASSHGTELNEKLF

v_call: TRBV6-6
d_call: .
cdr3_aa: ASSYPRYSPETQY

v_call: TRBV29-1
d_call: TRBD1
cdr3_aa: SVESRTGGSNYGYT

v_call: TRBV9
d_call: .
cdr3_aa: ASSVSPGDNQPQH

v_call: TRBV5-1
d_call: TRBD1
cdr3_aa: ASSLAPRTGVAFNEQF

v_call: TRBV28
d_call: TRBD1
cdr3_aa: ASREGQGRGQPQH

v_call: TRBV9
d_call: TRBD1
cdr3_aa: ASSTSTGVGEKLF